This passage covers 22 T cell receptor beta chains from one sample sequenced in a study of blood T cell repertoires in COVID-19. TCRdb keeps only in-frame clones here, not all; method: immunoSEQ multiplex PCR. The sample includes a few hundred thousand clones, about 90% of them seen just once. Sequencing was carried out using PBMCs or T cells enriched from blood (not recorded which). The receptors stem from a woman in her twenties or thirties who had recovered from COVID-19.

This clone came up once. The V call is TRBV30, the J call TRBJ2-7, with a tentative D call TRBD2 (6 bases). Trimming stripped 2 bases from V and 2 bases from J, with 13 bases between. CDR1 and CDR2 from the germline V gene are GTSNPN and SVGIG (reference sequence). CDR3 length: 14 residues. The DNA of the CDR3 is TGTGCCTGGAGTCCCCTAGCGTTCACCTACGAGCAGTACTTC. Residues: CAWSPLAFTYEQYF.

The chain combines TRBV9 with TRBJ2-1, with D perhaps matching TRBD2 (5 bases). CDR3 length equals 11 residues. Germline V CDR1 and CDR2: SGDLS, YYNGEE. Trimming pared 4 bases from V and 12 bases from J, leaving 11 bases between. DNA of the CDR3: TGTGCCAGCAGCTCGGCTCGGGGGCAGTTCTTC. Amino acids: CASSSARGQFF.

The gene calls are TRBV7-2 and TRBJ1-2, with D hard to call. Trimming stripped 1 base from V and 4 bases from J, with 13 bases between. Per germline, CDR1 SGHTA and CDR2 FQGNSA. The CDR3 is made up of 15 amino acids. The CDR3 reads CASSLDGGGIYGYTF. Written as DNA, the CDR3 is TGTGCCAGCAGCTTAGATGGAGGCGGGATCTATGGCTACACCTTC.

This chain connects TRBV6-5 to TRBJ2-7; maybe TRBD1 (6 bases). Germline-derived CDR1 and CDR2 are MNHEY and SVGAGI. Trimming took off 0 bases at V and 3 bases at J, with 9 bases between the two ends. This CDR3 has 14 amino acids. The CDR3 is CASSYSDSYYEQYF. CDR3 bases: TGTGCCAGCAGTTACTCGGACAGCTACTACGAGCAGTACTTC.

The J gene is TRBJ1-4, the V gene TRBV9; possibly TRBD1 for D (6 bases). V shed 1 base and J shed 0 bases, with 7 bases lying between them. The CDR3 extends over 15 amino acids. Germline V gene lookup returns CDR1 SGDLS and CDR2 YYNGEE. The CDR3 here is CASSVQGSTNEKLFF. The CDR3 region has the DNA TGTGCCAGCAGCGTACAGGGGTCAACTAATGAAAAACTGTTTTTT. Using reference TRBV9 and TRBJ1-4 for the parts outside the CDR3, the full variable domain is DSGVTQTPKHLITATGQRVTLRCSPRSGDLSVYWYQQSLDQGLQFLIQYYNGEERAKGNILERFSAQQFPDLHSELNLSSLELGDSALYFCASSVQGSTNEKLFFGSGTQLSVL.

The chain uses TRBV5-1 and TRBJ2-1; D gene unclear. V lost 1 base and J lost 3, with 11 bases in between. Germline assignment: CDR1 SGHRS and CDR2 YFSETQ. This CDR3 spans 15 amino acids. CDR3 in amino acids: CASSLNSGSYNEQFF. The CDR3, as DNA: TGCGCCAGCAGCTTGAATTCAGGAAGCTACAATGAGCAGTTCTTC.

The V call is TRBV7-6, the J call TRBJ2-7; D possibly corresponds to TRBD1 (7 bases). The CDR3 sequence is 17 residues long. The germline V gene has CDR1 SGHVS and CDR2 FNYEAQ. Between the trimmed V and J ends, which lost 0 bases and 2 bases, there was a span of 17 bases. In DNA, the CDR3 is TGTGCCAGCAGCTTAGCGGCCAGGGGGGCGAACACCTACGAGCAGTACTTC. The encoded protein is CASSLAARGANTYEQYF.

The chain is built from TRBV4-1 and TRBJ2-7; D remains unclear. Germline V CDR1 and CDR2: MGHRA, YSYEKL. Deletions cut 0 bases from V and 5 bases from J, with 14 bases between. This CDR3 contains 15 residues. The CDR3 DNA follows: TGCGCCAGCAGCCAAGAAGCCCCAGGTGCCGACGAGCAGTACTTC. This translates into CASSQEAPGADEQYF.

This chain connects TRBV10-3 to TRBJ1-4; 10 nucleotides line up with TRBD1. With V trimmed by 10 bases and J by 3 bases, 8 bases remained unmatched. Per germline, CDR1 ENHRY and CDR2 SYGVKD. There are 15 residues in the CDR3. CDR3 in DNA: TGTGCCAGCACCTCGGGACAGGGGTCTAATGAAAAACTGTTTTTT. This gives the protein CASTSGQGSNEKLFF.

V and J are TRBV19 and TRBJ2-2; tentative D call: TRBD2 (5 bases). V was pared by 2 bases and J by 2 bases, with 9 bases between. Germline CDR1 LNHDA, CDR2 SQIVND (reference sequence). The CDR3 loop spans 15 amino acids. The chain's CDR3 is CASSILATNTGELFF. In DNA form, the CDR3 reads TGTGCCAGTAGTATATTAGCGACTAACACCGGGGAGCTGTTTTTT.

The chain links TRBV6-2 or TRBV6-3 to TRBJ1-1; 8 nucleotides align to TRBD1. V lost 1 base to trimming and J lost 5 bases; unmatched junction nucleotides: 3. The CDR3 is made up of 14 amino acids. CDR1 is MNHEY and CDR2 is SVGEGT in the germline V gene. The CDR3, as DNA: TGTGCCAGCAGTTACTTTACAGGGGGAACTGAAGCTTTCTTT. The encoded protein is CASSYFTGGTEAFF.

J is TRBJ2-3 and V is TRBV19; 9 positions agree with TRBD1. Germline CDR1 is LNHDA and CDR2 is SQIVND (reference sequence). The CDR3 length is 15 residues. The junction had 10 bases not matched to a gene; V was cut back by 3 bases and J by 9 bases. CDR3 residues: CASSISLGQGKTQYF. The CDR3 region has the DNA TGTGCCAGTAGTATCTCCTTGGGACAGGGTAAAACGCAGTATTTT.

The genes are TRBV11-2 and TRBJ2-7; 8 bases are a match to TRBD2. V dropped 6 bases and J dropped 1; count of bases not matched to a gene: 11. CDR1 and CDR2 from the germline V gene are SGHAT and FQNNGV. This CDR3 is 16 amino acids long. The CDR3 DNA reads as TGTGCCAGCAGAAGGCCAGGACTAGCCAGGTCCTACGAGCAGTACTTC. This encodes CASRRPGLARSYEQYF.

This chain links TRBV28 with TRBJ2-7; D not resolved. Trimming left V 3 bases short and J 4 bases short, with 10 bases between. Per the germline V gene, CDR1 is MDHEN and CDR2 is SYDVKM. The CDR3 contains 13 residues. This CDR3 is CASSFRPTYEQYF. CDR3 nucleotides: TGTGCCAGCAGTTTTAGGCCGACTTACGAGCAGTACTTC.

The rearrangement links TRBV11-2 to TRBJ2-1, with D maybe TRBD1 (7 bases). This CDR3 comprises 17 residues. Germline lookup yields CDR1 SGHAT and CDR2 FQNNGV. V was shortened by 2 bases and J by 4 bases, with 18 bases between the two germline ends. The DNA for the CDR3 is TGTGCCAGCAGCTTATGGTTGCGGGACAGACAATACAATGAGCAGTTCTTC. Its translation: CASSLWLRDRQYNEQFF.

This clone was recorded once. Here the CDR3 reads CASSSGQGTSGNTIYF. The CDR3 nucleotides read TGTGCCAGCAGCTCAGGGCAGGGAACGTCTGGAAACACCATATATTTT. The V call is TRBV5-6, the J call TRBJ1-3, with D possibly TRBD1 on 5 matching bases. Germline V lookup: CDR1 SGHDT, CDR2 YYEEEE. With 3 bases removed from V and 1 base from J, the gap between germline ends came to 14 bases. The CDR3 runs to 16 residues. The variable domain in full, completed from reference TRBV5-6 and TRBJ1-3, reads DAGVTQSPTHLIKTRGQQVTLRCSPKSGHDTVSWYQQALGQGPQFIFQYYEEEERQRGNFPDRFSGHQFPNYSSELNVNALLLGDSALYLCASSSGQGTSGNTIYFGEGSWLTVV.

V usage is TRBV4-3 and J usage is TRBJ2-5; D not certain. The CDR3 spans 14 residues. The germline V gene encodes CDR1 LGHNA and CDR2 YSLEER. V dropped 1 base and J dropped 5 bases, with 11 bases sitting between them. CDR3 protein: CASSQGGPVETQYF. The CDR3 DNA reads as TGCGCCAGCAGCCAAGGAGGCCCTGTCGAGACCCAGTACTTC.

CDR3 residues: CALARGGFNEQFF. In nucleotides, the CDR3 is TGTGCCCTCGCCCGGGGGGGATTCAATGAGCAGTTCTTC. This chain uses TRBV6-5 with TRBJ2-1; 8 bases agree with TRBD2. Germline CDR1 MNHEY, CDR2 SVGAGI. This CDR3 contains 13 residues. Losses at the gene ends were 11 bases for V and 6 bases for J; bases not matched to a gene: 9.

V is TRBV5-1 and J is TRBJ2-6; the D is unclear. Per the germline V gene, CDR1 is SGHRS and CDR2 is YFSETQ. The CDR3 length is 16 residues. Between the trimmed V and J ends, which lost 2 bases and 1 base, there was a span of 10 bases. CDR3 region: CASSFPPGSGANVLTF. CDR3 sequence (DNA): TGCGCCAGCAGCTTTCCCCCGGGTTCTGGGGCCAACGTCCTGACTTTC.

This rearrangement joins TRBV13 to TRBJ2-7; 7 positions agree with TRBD1. V shed 2 bases, J shed 5 bases, and the junction held 15 bases outside the gene matches. In germline, CDR1 is PRHDT, CDR2 FYEKMQ (reference sequence). The CDR3 covers 17 residues. The DNA of the CDR3 is TGTGCCAGCAGCTTAACCGTGGACAGGACGGTGAATCACGAGCAGTACTTC. It encodes CASSLTVDRTVNHEQYF.

The chain couples TRBV14 to TRBJ2-6; 9 bases map to TRBD2. The CDR3 extends over 20 amino acids. Germline values: CDR1 SGHDN, CDR2 FVKESK. V gave up 0 bases and J gave up 4 bases; unmatched junction bases: 13. The CDR3 here is CASSQDKGSGGPAGANVLTF. The CDR3 DNA follows: TGTGCCAGCAGCCAAGATAAGGGTAGCGGGGGCCCCGCGGGGGCCAACGTCCTGACTTTC.

V gene TRBV7-2 combines with J gene TRBJ2-7; no definite D call. Trimming stripped 1 base from V and 4 bases from J, with 14 bases between. The CDR3 has 15 amino acids. Germline lookup yields CDR1 SGHTA and CDR2 FQGNSA. CDR3 in amino acids: CASSLGPIFSYEQYF. The CDR3 DNA reads as TGTGCCAGCAGCTTAGGCCCTATTTTCTCATACGAGCAGTACTTC.